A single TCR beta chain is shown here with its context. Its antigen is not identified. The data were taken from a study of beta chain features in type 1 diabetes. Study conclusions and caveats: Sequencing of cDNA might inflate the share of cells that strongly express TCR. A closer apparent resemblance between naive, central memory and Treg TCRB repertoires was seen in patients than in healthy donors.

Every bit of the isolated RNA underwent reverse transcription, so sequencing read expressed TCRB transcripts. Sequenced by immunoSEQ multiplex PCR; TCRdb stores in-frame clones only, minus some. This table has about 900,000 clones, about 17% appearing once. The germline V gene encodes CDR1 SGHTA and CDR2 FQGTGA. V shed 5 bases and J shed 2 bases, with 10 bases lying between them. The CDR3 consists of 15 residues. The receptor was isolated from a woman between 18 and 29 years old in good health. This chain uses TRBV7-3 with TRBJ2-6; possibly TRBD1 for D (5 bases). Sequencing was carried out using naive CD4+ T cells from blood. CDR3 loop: CASSLGAAGANVLTF. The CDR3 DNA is TGTGCCAGCAGCCTAGGGGCAGCTGGGGCCAACGTCCTGACTTTC.